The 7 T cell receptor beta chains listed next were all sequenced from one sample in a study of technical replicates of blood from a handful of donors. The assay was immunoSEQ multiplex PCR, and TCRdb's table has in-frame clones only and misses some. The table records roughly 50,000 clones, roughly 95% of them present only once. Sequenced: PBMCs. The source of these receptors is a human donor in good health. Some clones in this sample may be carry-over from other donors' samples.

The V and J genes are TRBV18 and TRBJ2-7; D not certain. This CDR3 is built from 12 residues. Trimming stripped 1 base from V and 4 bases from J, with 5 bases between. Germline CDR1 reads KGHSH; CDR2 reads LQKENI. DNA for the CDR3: TGTGCCAGCTCACCACTCGGTTACGAGCAGTACTTC. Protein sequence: CASSPLGYEQYF.

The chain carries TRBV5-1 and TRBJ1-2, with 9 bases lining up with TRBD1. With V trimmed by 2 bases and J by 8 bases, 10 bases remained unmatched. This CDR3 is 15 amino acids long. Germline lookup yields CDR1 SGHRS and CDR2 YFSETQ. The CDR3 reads CASSLGDRGIGGYTF. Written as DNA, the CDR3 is TGCGCCAGCAGCTTAGGCGACAGGGGGATAGGGGGCTACACCTTC.

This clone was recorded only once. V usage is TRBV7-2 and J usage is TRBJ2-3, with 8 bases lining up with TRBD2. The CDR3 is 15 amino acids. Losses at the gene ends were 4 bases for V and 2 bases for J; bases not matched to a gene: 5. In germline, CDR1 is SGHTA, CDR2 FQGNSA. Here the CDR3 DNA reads TGTGCCAGCAGCTCGGGGGGGGGAAACACAGATACGCAGTATTTT. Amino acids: CASSSGGGNTDTQYF.

The CDR3 spells CASNRDTSSYEQYF. Here the CDR3 DNA reads TGCGCCAGCAACCGGGACACCAGCTCCTACGAGCAGTACTTC. This chain joins TRBV5-1 and TRBJ2-7; D might be TRBD1 (6 bases). The V end lost 6 bases, the J end lost 0 bases, and 13 bases lay between the germline ends. The CDR3 is 14 amino acids. Germline CDR1 is SGHRS and CDR2 is YFSETQ.

Written as DNA, the CDR3 is TGCGCCAGCAGCCAGGGCTTCCCACTCGGCACAGATACGCAGTATTTT. It translates to CASSQGFPLGTDTQYF. The chain recombines TRBV4-1 with TRBJ2-3; no clear D. Trimming left V 3 bases short and J 1 base short, with 14 bases between. This CDR3 has 16 amino acids. Per the germline V gene, CDR1 is MGHRA and CDR2 is YSYEKL.

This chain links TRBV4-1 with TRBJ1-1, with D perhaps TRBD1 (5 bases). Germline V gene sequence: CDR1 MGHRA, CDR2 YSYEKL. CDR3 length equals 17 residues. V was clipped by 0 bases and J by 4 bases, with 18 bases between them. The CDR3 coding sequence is TGCGCCAGCAGCCAAGAGGCGCTGCGGGGGTCTGGCACTGAAGCTTTCTTT. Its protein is CASSQEALRGSGTEAFF.

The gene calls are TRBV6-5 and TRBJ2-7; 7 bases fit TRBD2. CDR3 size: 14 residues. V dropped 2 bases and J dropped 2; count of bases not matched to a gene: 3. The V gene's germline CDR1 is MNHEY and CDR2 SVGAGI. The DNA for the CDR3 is TGTGCCAGCAGTTACCTCGCGGGGGCCTACGAGCAGTACTTC. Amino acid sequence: CASSYLAGAYEQYF.